This passage covers 16 T cell receptor beta chains from one sample sequenced in a study of OX40 agonist ivuxolimab in advanced cancers. TCRdb keeps only in-frame clones here, not all; method: immunoSEQ multiplex PCR. The sample shows 45,000 to 60,000 clones, more than 75% of them seen only once. Sequenced here: CD4+ or CD8+ T cells sorted from blood, sampled in a trial of the OX40 agonist ivuxolimab. These TCRs come from an adult with an advanced solid tumor such as melanoma, head and neck, liver or kidney cancer.

The chain uses TRBV4-3 and TRBJ2-2; 8 nucleotides agree with TRBD2. The V segment lost 4 bases and the J segment 0 bases; nucleotides outside the gene matches: 10. The CDR3 totals 18 residues. Per germline, CDR1 LGHNA and CDR2 YSLEER. CDR3 region: CASSPRGSGVTNTGELFF. Written as DNA, the CDR3 is TGCGCCAGCAGCCCCCGCGGTAGCGGGGTTACGAACACCGGGGAGCTGTTTTTT.

Only one count was recorded for this clone. This chain joins TRBV5-1 and TRBJ2-7; D is unresolved. The CDR3 has 15 residues. V was trimmed by 2 bases and J by 2 bases, leaving 14 bases between them. Germline lookup yields CDR1 SGHRS and CDR2 YFSETQ. This chain's CDR3 is CASSFVADPTYEQYF. CDR3 DNA: TGCGCCAGCAGCTTTGTGGCAGATCCAACCTACGAGCAGTACTTC.

V gene TRBV13 combines with J gene TRBJ1-3; the D gene is possibly TRBD1 (6 bases). The V and J ends lost 5 bases and 6 bases respectively, with 11 bases between them. The CDR3 is 13 residues long. Germline CDR1 and CDR2: PRHDT and FYEKMQ (reference sequence). The DNA for the CDR3 is TGTGCCAGCAGCGCGACAGGACAAAACACCATATATTTT. Protein: CASSATGQNTIYF.

The chain links TRBV19 to TRBJ2-1; D remains unclear. The germline V and J ends were trimmed by 7 bases and 0 bases, with 10 bases remaining between them. Germline-derived CDR1 and CDR2 are LNHDA and SQIVND (reference sequence). The length of the CDR3 is 14 residues. The CDR3 DNA is TGTGCCAGTACCGTCACTCGCTCCTACAATGAGCAGTTCTTC. Amino acids: CASTVTRSYNEQFF. The full variable domain, in which reference TRBV19 and TRBJ2-1 provide the parts outside the CDR3, is DGGITQSPKYLFRKEGQNVTLSCEQNLNHDAMYWYRQDPGQGLRLIYYSQIVNDFQKGDIAEGYSVSREKKESFPLTVTSAQKNPTAFYLCASTVTRSYNEQFFGPGTRLTVL.

The rearrangement uses TRBV5-1 and TRBJ2-7; 15 positions agree with TRBD2. Germline trimming cut 3 bases from V and 1 base from J; bases unmatched to any gene: 14. The CDR3 extends over 20 amino acids. CDR1 is SGHRS and CDR2 is YFSETQ in the germline V gene. This CDR3 reads CASSSGLAGGEWTGSYEQYF. For the CDR3, the DNA is TGCGCCAGCAGCTCCGGACTAGCGGGAGGGGAGTGGACGGGTTCCTACGAGCAGTACTTC.

The chain joins TRBV4-3 to TRBJ2-5, with unresolved D. V was shortened by 8 bases and J by 4 bases, with 11 bases between the two germline ends. The germline V gene has CDR1 LGHNA and CDR2 YSLEER. The CDR3 has 12 amino acids. DNA of the CDR3: TGCGCCAGCGTCCGGCTTAGAGAGACCCAGTACTTC. Its translation is CASVRLRETQYF.

This clone was picked up one time. The V gene is TRBV6-5, the J gene TRBJ2-7, with 8 bases matching TRBD1. Germline values: CDR1 MNHEY, CDR2 SVGAGI. The junction had 9 bases not matched to a gene; V was cut back by 6 bases and J by 5 bases. The CDR3 totals 14 residues. The CDR3 reads CASRPGRGPHEQYF. CDR3 DNA: TGTGCCAGCAGGCCCGGCAGGGGGCCCCACGAGCAGTACTTC.

The chain uses TRBV19 and TRBJ2-1; 7 nucleotides agree with TRBD2. The CDR3 covers 20 residues. The J segment lost 7 bases and the V segment lost 5 bases, leaving 26 bases of the junction unmatched. Germline V gene data show CDR1 as LNHDA and CDR2 as SQIVND (reference sequence). The CDR3 sequence is CASSPRDYVSHRGSENEQFF. For the CDR3, the DNA is TGTGCCAGTAGTCCAAGGGACTACGTCTCCCATCGAGGCTCAGAGAATGAGCAGTTCTTC.

V usage is TRBV7-9 and J usage is TRBJ1-4; 8 nucleotides agree with TRBD1. Unmatched junction bases numbered 6, after V lost 2 bases and J lost 7 bases. CDR3 length: 15 residues. CDR1 SEHNR and CDR2 FQNEAQ come from the germline V gene (reference sequence). In nucleotides, the CDR3 is TGTGCCAGCAGCTTACCCAGGGGGCTCGGTGAAAAACTGTTTTTT. This gives the protein CASSLPRGLGEKLFF.

This clone occurred once. This chain links TRBV7-9 with TRBJ2-5; TRBD1 aligns across 8 bases. V shed 4 bases, J shed 7 bases, and the junction held 23 bases outside the gene matches. Germline CDR1 reads SEHNR; CDR2 reads FQNEAQ (reference sequence). This CDR3 has 19 amino acids. CDR3 protein: CASSSAAGTGQANKGTQYF. CDR3 nucleotide sequence: TGTGCCAGCAGCTCCGCGGCAGGGACGGGACAGGCTAATAAGGGGACCCAGTACTTC.

This clone is a singleton in its sample. V gene TRBV4-2 combines with J gene TRBJ1-2; D is perhaps TRBD1 (5 bases). This CDR3 is built from 15 residues. V dropped 6 bases and J dropped 8 bases, with 22 bases sitting between them. The germline CDR1 and CDR2 sequences are LGHNA and YNFKEQ. Written as DNA, the CDR3 is TGTGCCAGCAGTCCCTATTTGGACGGGGGGGAGGGCTACACCTTC. It yields the protein CASSPYLDGGEGYTF.

The chain couples TRBV4-3 to TRBJ2-5; a weak D match, TRBD2 (5 bases). This CDR3 contains 14 residues. Trimming took off 5 bases at V and 3 bases at J, with 13 bases between the two ends. Germline-derived CDR1 and CDR2 are LGHNA and YSLEER. In DNA form, the CDR3 reads TGCGCCAGCAGCAGCGGTGGGCCGGAAGAGACCCAGTACTTC. Translated: CASSSGGPEETQYF.

This chain's CDR3 is CASSPFGDSLYNEQFF. The CDR3 region has the DNA TGTGCCAGCAGCCCATTCGGGGACTCCCTTTACAATGAGCAGTTCTTC. The chain links TRBV13 to TRBJ2-1; maybe TRBD2 (6 bases). Germline-derived CDR1 and CDR2 are PRHDT and FYEKMQ (reference sequence). Trimming pared 5 bases from V and 4 bases from J, leaving 18 bases between. There are 16 residues in the CDR3. The complete variable domain, with remaining parts taken from reference TRBV13 and TRBJ2-1, reads AAGVIQSPRHLIKEKRETATLKCYPIPRHDTVYWYQQGPGQDPQFLISFYEKMQSDKGSIPDRFSAQQFSDYHSELNMSSLELGDSALYFCASSPFGDSLYNEQFFGPGTRLTVL.

This clone was picked up one time. The CDR3 region has the DNA TGCGCCAGCAGCCACGAGACAGGGAGCTCCTACAATGAGCAGTTCTTC. It specifies CASSHETGSSYNEQFF. This chain links TRBV4-1 with TRBJ2-1; 7 bases are a match to TRBD1. The CDR3 loop spans 16 amino acids. The ends lost 3 bases at V and 0 bases at J; junction bases unmatched: 5. Germline V lookup: CDR1 MGHRA, CDR2 YSYEKL.

This clone came up once. The chain combines TRBV4-2 with TRBJ1-2; the D gene is possibly TRBD1 (5 bases). The CDR3 extends over 13 amino acids. The germline V gene encodes CDR1 LGHNA and CDR2 YNFKEQ. The V end was cut by 3 bases, the J end by 5 bases, with 10 bases between. The CDR3 is CASSQGGPYGYTF. CDR3 nucleotides: TGTGCCAGCAGCCAGGGGGGACCATATGGCTACACCTTC.

The V and J genes are TRBV4-1 and TRBJ1-1, with a tentative D call TRBD1 (5 bases). CDR1 and CDR2 (germline): MGHRA, YSYEKL. Trimming shortened V by 0 bases and J by 0 bases, and 8 bases separated the two germline ends. This CDR3 has 15 amino acids. CDR3 residues: CASSQEGALNTEAFF. CDR3 nucleotide sequence: TGCGCCAGCAGCCAAGAAGGGGCGCTGAACACTGAAGCTTTCTTT.